The rows below give T cell receptor beta chains drawn from one sample of a study of long-term antiretroviral therapy in people with HIV. The table came from immunoSEQ multiplex PCR; TCRdb's copy has only in-frame clones and leaves some out. The sample contains under 45,000 clones, about four fifths of which appear only once. The specimen was unsorted PBMCs, collected 1 year after starting antiretroviral therapy. The receptors derive from a man between 18 and 35 years old with HIV. Each CDR3 is given with its conserved first and last residue. D genes are given only for firm matches. Not all rows give a size; the values are once, few, many and, for expanded clones, a class.

TRBV6-1	TRBJ1-2	TRBD1	-	CATRQGPNYGYTF	TGTGCCACCCGACAGGGACCCAACTATGGCTACACCTTC
TRBV7-2	TRBJ2-7	-	-	CASSLDPHFYEQYF	TGTGCCAGCAGCTTAGACCCTCATTTCTACGAGCAGTACTTC
TRBV6-6	TRBJ1-5	TRBD1	few	CASTRDRTSNQPQHF	TGTGCCAGCACTCGGGACAGGACGAGCAATCAGCCCCAGCATTTT
TRBV19	TRBJ1-1	-	-	CASSIVEGNTEAFF	TGTGCCAGTAGTATTGTGGAGGGGAACACTGAAGCTTTCTTT
TRBV4-1	TRBJ1-4	-	-	CASSPSGLTNEKLFF	TGCGCCAGCAGCCCCTCAGGTTTAACTAATGAAAAACTGTTTTTT
TRBV7-2	TRBJ2-1	TRBD2	-	CASSLWAGGLGNEQFF	TGTGCCAGCAGCTTATGGGCGGGGGGGCTTGGTAATGAGCAGTTCTTC
TRBV6-5	TRBJ1-1	-	-	CASSEGRGAFF	TGTGCCAGCAGTGAGGGCCGTGGGGCTTTCTTT
TRBV4-3	TRBJ2-2	-	-	CASSQGGGVGGELFF	TGCGCCAGCAGCCAAGGGGGCGGGGTGGGCGGGGAGCTGTTTTTT
TRBV27	TRBJ2-3	TRBD2	-	CASSPPGLGTDTQYF	TGTGCCAGCAGTCCTCCGGGACTAGGGACAGATACGCAGTATTTT
TRBV6-1	TRBJ2-2	TRBD2	-	CASLLAGRYTGELFF	TGTGCCAGCCTCCTAGCGGGGAGGTACACCGGGGAGCTGTTTTTT
TRBV29-1	TRBJ1-1	-	once	CSAEVGMNTEAFF	TGCAGCGCCGAGGTCGGAATGAACACTGAAGCTTTCTTT
TRBV28	TRBJ1-5	-	-	CASSFMGGGNQPQHF	TGTGCCAGCAGTTTTATGGGGGGGGGCAATCAGCCCCAGCATTTT
TRBV19	TRBJ1-5	-	-	CASIGTDQPQHF	TGTGCCAGTATAGGGACGGATCAGCCCCAGCATTTT
TRBV6-5	TRBJ1-5	TRBD1	once	CASSYSGTVGNQPQHF	TGTGCCAGCAGTTACAGCGGGACAGTGGGCAATCAGCCCCAGCATTTT
TRBV25-1	TRBJ2-7	TRBD1	-	CASSEAGTGGYEQYF	TGTGCCAGCAGTGAGGCAGGGACAGGGGGCTACGAGCAGTACTTC
TRBV6-5	TRBJ1-5	-	few	CASSSGLNQPQHF	TGTGCCAGCAGTTCAGGGCTTAATCAGCCCCAGCATTTT
TRBV6-5	TRBJ2-2	-	-	CASSQINPGLGELFF	TGTGCCAGCAGTCAAATCAACCCGGGCCTCGGGGAGCTGTTTTTT
TRBV27	TRBJ1-2	-	-	CASSFSGTYGYTF	TGTGCCAGCAGTTTTTCGGGGACCTATGGCTACACCTTC
TRBV6-5	TRBJ1-1	-	few	CASTTARANTEAFF	TGTGCCAGCACGACAGCGAGGGCGAACACTGAAGCTTTCTTT
TRBV7-6	TRBJ2-1	TRBD2	-	CASSASGGRIYNEQFF	TGTGCCAGCAGCGCTAGCGGGGGGCGGATTTACAATGAGCAGTTCTTC
TRBV19	TRBJ2-1	TRBD2	-	CASSPDRGGSRSDEQFF	TGTGCCAGTAGCCCCGACCGCGGGGGGAGCCGGTCGGATGAGCAGTTCTTC
TRBV27	TRBJ1-5	-	-	CASNPLQGAGAGGQPQHF	TGTGCCAGCAACCCTCTCCAAGGGGCGGGGGCAGGAGGGCAGCCCCAGCATTTT
TRBV9	TRBJ2-1	-	-	CASSVEGQSSYNEQFF	TGTGCCAGCAGCGTAGAGGGCCAGAGCTCCTACAATGAGCAGTTCTTC
TRBV6-5	TRBJ1-1	-	few	CASSYYDTPLAEAFF	TGTGCCAGCAGTTATTACGACACCCCCCTTGCTGAAGCTTTCTTT
TRBV6-5	TRBJ1-1	-	-	CASSHPPGEAFF	TGTGCCAGCAGTCACCCCCCCGGTGAAGCTTTCTTT
TRBV9	TRBJ1-5	-	-	CASSVGQGGNQPQHF	TGTGCCAGCAGCGTTGGCCAGGGAGGCAATCAGCCCCAGCATTTT
TRBV13	TRBJ2-7	TRBD1	-	CASSDRVGEQYF	TGTGCCAGCAGCGACAGGGTTGGGGAGCAGTACTTC
TRBV19	TRBJ1-4	-	-	CASSGEPNEKLFF	TGTGCCAGTAGCGGGGAACCTAATGAAAAACTGTTTTTT
TRBV4-3	TRBJ2-2	TRBD2	-	CASSVYTGGTGELFF	TGCGCCAGCAGCGTCTATACGGGGGGCACCGGGGAGCTGTTTTTT
TRBV6-6	TRBJ1-1	TRBD1	-	CASRRQGMNTEAFF	TGTGCCAGCAGGAGACAGGGGATGAACACTGAAGCTTTCTTT
TRBV28	TRBJ2-3	TRBD1	-	CASRPVPPLTGDVTDTQYF	TGTGCCAGCAGGCCAGTCCCCCCCCTGACAGGGGATGTCACAGATACGCAGTATTTT
TRBV7-9	TRBJ1-2	-	-	CASSGPRNYYGYTF	TGTGCCAGCAGCGGTCCACGGAATTACTATGGCTACACCTTC
TRBV19	TRBJ2-1	-	-	CASSFGANRISYNEQFF	TGTGCCAGTAGTTTCGGGGCAAACCGGATCTCCTACAATGAGCAGTTCTTC
TRBV6-5	TRBJ1-4	-	-	CASSYKGTANEKLFF	TGTGCCAGCAGTTACAAAGGGACGGCTAATGAAAAACTGTTTTTT
TRBV7-8	TRBJ1-5	-	-	CASSLGGYQPQHF	TGTGCCAGCAGCTTAGGGGGGTATCAGCCCCAGCATTTT
TRBV13	TRBJ2-1	-	-	CASRGPGGYNEQFF	TGTGCCAGCAGGGGCCCTGGGGGGTACAATGAGCAGTTCTTC
TRBV2	TRBJ1-1	-	-	CAAGATNHDFEAFF	TGTGCCGCCGGGGCCACCAATCACGATTTTGAAGCTTTCTTT
TRBV5-1	TRBJ1-1	-	once	CASSLSMNTEAFF	TGCGCCAGCAGCTTAAGCATGAACACTGAAGCTTTCTTT
TRBV29-1	TRBJ2-1	-	-	CSVEDFTGSSEGAYNEQFF	TGCAGCGTTGAAGATTTTACGGGGAGCAGCGAGGGAGCCTACAATGAGCAGTTCTTC
TRBV7-8	TRBJ2-5	-	-	CASSFGWIQETQYF	TGTGCCAGCAGCTTCGGGTGGATCCAAGAGACCCAGTACTTC
TRBV7-7	TRBJ2-5	-	once	CASSSQGQETQYF	TGTGCCAGCAGCTCCCAGGGTCAAGAGACCCAGTACTTC
TRBV29-1	TRBJ2-1	TRBD1	-	CSVEAEDPDRSYNEQFF	TGCAGCGTTGAAGCTGAGGACCCGGACAGGTCCTACAATGAGCAGTTCTTC
TRBV7-6	TRBJ2-7	TRBD1	-	CASSIGTETYEQYF	TGTGCCAGCAGCATCGGGACAGAGACCTACGAGCAGTACTTC